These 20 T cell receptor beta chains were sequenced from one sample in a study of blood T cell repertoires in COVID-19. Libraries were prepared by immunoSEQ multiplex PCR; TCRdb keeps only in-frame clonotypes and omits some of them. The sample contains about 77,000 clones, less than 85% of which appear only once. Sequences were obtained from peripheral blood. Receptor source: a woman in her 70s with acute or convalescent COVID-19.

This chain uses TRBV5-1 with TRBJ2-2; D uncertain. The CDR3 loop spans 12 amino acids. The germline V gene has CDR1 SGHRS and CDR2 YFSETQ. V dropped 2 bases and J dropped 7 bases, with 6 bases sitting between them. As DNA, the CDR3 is TGCGCCAGCAGCTTTAGTAGCGGGGAGCTGTTTTTT. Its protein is CASSFSSGELFF.

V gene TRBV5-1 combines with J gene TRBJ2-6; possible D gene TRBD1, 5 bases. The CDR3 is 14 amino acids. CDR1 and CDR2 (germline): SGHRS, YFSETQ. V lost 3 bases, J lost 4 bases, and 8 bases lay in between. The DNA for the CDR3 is TGCGCCAGCAGCTGGGGCACGGGGGCCAACGTCCTGACTTTC. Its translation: CASSWGTGANVLTF.

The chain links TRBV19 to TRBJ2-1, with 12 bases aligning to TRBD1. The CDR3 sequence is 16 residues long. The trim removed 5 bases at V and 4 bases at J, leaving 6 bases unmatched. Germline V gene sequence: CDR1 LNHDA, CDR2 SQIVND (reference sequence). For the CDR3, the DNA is TGTGCCAGTAGTGTCTCGGGACAGGGGGCTTACAATGAGCAGTTCTTC. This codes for CASSVSGQGAYNEQFF.

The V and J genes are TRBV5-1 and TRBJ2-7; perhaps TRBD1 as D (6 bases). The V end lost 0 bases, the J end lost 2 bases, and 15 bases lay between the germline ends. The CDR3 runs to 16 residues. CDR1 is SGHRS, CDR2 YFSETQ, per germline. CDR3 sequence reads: CASSLVGAMVPYEQYF. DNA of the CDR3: TGCGCCAGCAGCTTGGTGGGGGCCATGGTCCCCTACGAGCAGTACTTC.

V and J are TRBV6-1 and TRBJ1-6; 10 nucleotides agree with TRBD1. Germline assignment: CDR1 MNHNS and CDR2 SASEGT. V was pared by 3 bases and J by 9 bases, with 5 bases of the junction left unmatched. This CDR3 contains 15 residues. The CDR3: CASSDTTGGFSPLHF. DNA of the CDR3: TGTGCCAGCAGTGACACGACAGGGGGCTTTTCACCCCTCCACTTT.

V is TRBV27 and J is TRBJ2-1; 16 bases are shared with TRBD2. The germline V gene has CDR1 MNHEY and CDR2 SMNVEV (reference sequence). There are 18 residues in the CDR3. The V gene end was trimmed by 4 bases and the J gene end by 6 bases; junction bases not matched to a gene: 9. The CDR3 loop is CASSSPGLAGGLGNEQFF. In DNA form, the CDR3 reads TGTGCCAGCAGTTCGCCGGGACTAGCGGGGGGGCTCGGCAATGAGCAGTTCTTC.

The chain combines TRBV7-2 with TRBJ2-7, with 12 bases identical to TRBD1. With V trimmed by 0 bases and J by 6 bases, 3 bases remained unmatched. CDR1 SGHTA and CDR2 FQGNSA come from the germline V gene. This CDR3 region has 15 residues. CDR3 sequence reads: CASSLAGQGAGEQYF. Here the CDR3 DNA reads TGTGCCAGCAGCTTAGCGGGACAGGGGGCGGGCGAGCAGTACTTC. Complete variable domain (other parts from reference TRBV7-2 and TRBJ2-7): GAGVSQSPSNKVTEKGKDVELRCDPISGHTALYWYRQSLGQGLEFLIYFQGNSAPDKSGLPSDRFSAERTGGSVSTLTIQRTQQEDSAVYLCASSLAGQGAGEQYFGPGTRLTVT.

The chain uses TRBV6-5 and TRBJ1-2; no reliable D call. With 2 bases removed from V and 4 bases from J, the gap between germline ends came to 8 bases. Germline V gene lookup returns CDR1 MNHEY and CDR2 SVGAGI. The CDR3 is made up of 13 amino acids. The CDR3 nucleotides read TGTGCCAGCAGTTACAGCAATTTCTATGGCTACACCTTC. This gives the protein CASSYSNFYGYTF.

CDR3 in amino acids: CASSPRDRFYEQYF. In nucleotides, the CDR3 is TGTGCCAGCAGCCCCCGGGACAGGTTCTACGAGCAGTACTTC. The chain employs TRBV11-2 and TRBJ2-7, with 8 bases matching TRBD1. Germline values: CDR1 SGHAT, CDR2 FQNNGV. CDR3 length: 14 residues. V shed 5 bases, J shed 3 bases, and the junction held 6 bases outside the gene matches.

The CDR3 sequence: CASRFGQGARNTEAFF. The CDR3 nucleotides read TGTGCCAGCAGATTCGGACAGGGGGCGAGGAACACTGAAGCTTTCTTT. The chain combines TRBV7-2 with TRBJ1-1, with TRBD1 identical over 11 bases. The CDR3 extends over 16 amino acids. Germline V gene sequence: CDR1 SGHTA, CDR2 FQGNSA. J lost 1 base, V lost 6 bases, and 7 bases had no gene match. Combining the CDR3 with reference TRBV7-2 and TRBJ1-1 gives the whole variable domain GAGVSQSPSNKVTEKGKDVELRCDPISGHTALYWYRQSLGQGLEFLIYFQGNSAPDKSGLPSDRFSAERTGGSVSTLTIQRTQQEDSAVYLCASRFGQGARNTEAFFGQGTRLTVV.

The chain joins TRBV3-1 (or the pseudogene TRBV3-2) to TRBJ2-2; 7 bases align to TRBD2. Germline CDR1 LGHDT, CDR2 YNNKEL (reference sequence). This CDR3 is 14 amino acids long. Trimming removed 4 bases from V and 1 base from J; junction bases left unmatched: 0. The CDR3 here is CASSRGGNTGELFF. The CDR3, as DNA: TGTGCCAGCAGCCGCGGGGGGAACACCGGGGAGCTGTTTTTT.

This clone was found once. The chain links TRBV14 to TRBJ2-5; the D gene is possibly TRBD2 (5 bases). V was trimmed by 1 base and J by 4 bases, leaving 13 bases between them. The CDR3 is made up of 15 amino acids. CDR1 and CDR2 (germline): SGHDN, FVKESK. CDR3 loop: CASSQGLRRGETQYF. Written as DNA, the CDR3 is TGTGCCAGCAGCCAAGGTCTCCGCCGGGGAGAGACCCAGTACTTC.

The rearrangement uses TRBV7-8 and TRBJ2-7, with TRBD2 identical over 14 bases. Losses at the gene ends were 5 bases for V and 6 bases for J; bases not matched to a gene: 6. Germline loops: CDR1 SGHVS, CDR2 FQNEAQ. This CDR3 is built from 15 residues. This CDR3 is CASSEMTSGGGEQYF. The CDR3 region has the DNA TGTGCCAGCAGCGAAATGACTAGCGGGGGGGGCGAGCAGTACTTC.

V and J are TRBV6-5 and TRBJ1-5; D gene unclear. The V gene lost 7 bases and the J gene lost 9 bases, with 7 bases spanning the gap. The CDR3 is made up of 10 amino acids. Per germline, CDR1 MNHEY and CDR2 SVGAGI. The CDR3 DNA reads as TGTGCCAGCAACACGTCGCCCCAGCATTTT. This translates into CASNTSPQHF.

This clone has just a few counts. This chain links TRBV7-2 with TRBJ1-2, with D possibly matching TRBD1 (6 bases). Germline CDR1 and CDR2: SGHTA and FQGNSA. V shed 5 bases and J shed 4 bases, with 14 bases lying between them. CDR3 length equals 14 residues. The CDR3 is CASSQNQGPYGYTF. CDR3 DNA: TGTGCCAGCAGCCAAAATCAGGGGCCCTATGGCTACACCTTC.

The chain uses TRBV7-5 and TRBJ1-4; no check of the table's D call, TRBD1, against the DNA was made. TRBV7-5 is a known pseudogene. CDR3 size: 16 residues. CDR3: CVRSSNPGQTEAKLFF. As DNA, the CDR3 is TGTGTCAGAAGCTCAAACCCGGGACAGACCGAGGCAAAACTGTTTTTT.

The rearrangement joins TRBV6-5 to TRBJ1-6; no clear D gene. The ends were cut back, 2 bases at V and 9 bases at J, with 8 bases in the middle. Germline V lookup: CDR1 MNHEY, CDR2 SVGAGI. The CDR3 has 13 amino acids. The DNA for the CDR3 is TGTGCCAGCAGTTACGATAGCGGTTCACCCCTCCACTTT. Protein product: CASSYDSGSPLHF.

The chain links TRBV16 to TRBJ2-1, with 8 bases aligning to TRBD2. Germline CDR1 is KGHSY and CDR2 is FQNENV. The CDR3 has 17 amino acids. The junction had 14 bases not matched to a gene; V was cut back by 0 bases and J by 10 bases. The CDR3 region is CASSQSGAGGLLREQFF. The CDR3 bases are TGTGCCAGCAGCCAATCTGGCGCGGGGGGCCTACTTAGAGAGCAGTTCTTC.

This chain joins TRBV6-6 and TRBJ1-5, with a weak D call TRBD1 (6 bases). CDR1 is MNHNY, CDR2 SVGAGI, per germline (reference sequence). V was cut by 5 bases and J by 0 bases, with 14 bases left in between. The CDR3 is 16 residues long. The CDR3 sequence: CASSLRTADSNQPQHF. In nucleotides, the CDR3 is TGTGCCAGCAGTCTTCGGACAGCTGATAGCAATCAGCCCCAGCATTTT.

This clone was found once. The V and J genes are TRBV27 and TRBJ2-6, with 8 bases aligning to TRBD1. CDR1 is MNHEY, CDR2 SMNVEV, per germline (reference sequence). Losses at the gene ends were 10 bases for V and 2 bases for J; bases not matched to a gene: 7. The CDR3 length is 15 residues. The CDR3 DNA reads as TGTGCCACCGGACAGGGCGTTACTGGGGCCAACGTCCTGACTTTC. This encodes CATGQGVTGANVLTF.